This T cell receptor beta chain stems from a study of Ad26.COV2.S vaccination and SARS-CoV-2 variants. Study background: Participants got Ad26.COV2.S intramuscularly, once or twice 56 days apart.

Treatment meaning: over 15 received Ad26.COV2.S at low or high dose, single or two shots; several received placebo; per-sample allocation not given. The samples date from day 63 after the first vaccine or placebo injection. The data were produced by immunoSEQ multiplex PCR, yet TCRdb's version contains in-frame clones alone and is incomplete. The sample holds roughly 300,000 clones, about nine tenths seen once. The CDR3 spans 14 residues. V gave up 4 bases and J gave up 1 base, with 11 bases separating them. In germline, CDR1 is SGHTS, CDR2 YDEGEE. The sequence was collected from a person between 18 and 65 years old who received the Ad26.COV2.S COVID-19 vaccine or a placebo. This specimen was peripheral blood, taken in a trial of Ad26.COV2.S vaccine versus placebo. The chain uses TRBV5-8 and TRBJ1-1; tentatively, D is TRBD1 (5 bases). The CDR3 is CASSLLGPNTEAFF. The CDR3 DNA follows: TGTGCCAGCAGCCTTTTGGGGCCGAACACTGAAGCTTTCTTT.